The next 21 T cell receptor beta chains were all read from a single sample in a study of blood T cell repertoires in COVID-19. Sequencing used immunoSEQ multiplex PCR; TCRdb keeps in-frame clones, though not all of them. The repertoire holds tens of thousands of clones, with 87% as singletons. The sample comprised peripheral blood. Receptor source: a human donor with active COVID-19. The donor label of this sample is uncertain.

The CDR3 coding sequence is TGTGCCACCAGCAGAGGGGACAGGGGAGTAGGGTACGAGCAGTACTTC. This gives the protein CATSRGDRGVGYEQYF. The chain is built from TRBV15 and TRBJ2-7, with 10 bases aligning to TRBD1. The CDR3 is made up of 16 amino acids. CDR1 is LNHNV and CDR2 is YYDKDF in the germline V gene (reference sequence). With V trimmed by 1 base and J by 4 bases, 7 bases remained unmatched.

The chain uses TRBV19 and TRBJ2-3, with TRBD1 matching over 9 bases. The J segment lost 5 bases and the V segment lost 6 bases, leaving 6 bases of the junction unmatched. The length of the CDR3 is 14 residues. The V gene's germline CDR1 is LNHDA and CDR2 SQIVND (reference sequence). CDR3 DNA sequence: TGTGCCAGTAGCGACAGGGGGGTTCAAGATACGCAGTATTTT. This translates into CASSDRGVQDTQYF.

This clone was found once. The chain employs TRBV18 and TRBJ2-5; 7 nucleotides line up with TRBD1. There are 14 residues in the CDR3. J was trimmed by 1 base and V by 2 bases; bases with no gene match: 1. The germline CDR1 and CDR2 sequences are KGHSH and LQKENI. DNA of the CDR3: TGTGCCAGCTCACCAAAGGGGGCCCAAGAGACCCAGTACTTC. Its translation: CASSPKGAQETQYF.

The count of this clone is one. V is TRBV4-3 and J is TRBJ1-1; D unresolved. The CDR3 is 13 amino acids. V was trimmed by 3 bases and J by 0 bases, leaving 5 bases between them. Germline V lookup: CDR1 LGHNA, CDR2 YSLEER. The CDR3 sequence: CASSQQMNTEAFF. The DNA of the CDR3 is TGCGCCAGCAGCCAGCAGATGAACACTGAAGCTTTCTTT.

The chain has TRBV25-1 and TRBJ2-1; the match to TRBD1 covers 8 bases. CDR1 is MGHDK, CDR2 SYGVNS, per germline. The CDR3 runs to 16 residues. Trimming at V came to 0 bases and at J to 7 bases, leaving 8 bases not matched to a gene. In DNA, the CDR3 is TGTGCCAGCAGTGAATATTCCAGGGGGCGCGAAAATGAGCAGTTCTTC. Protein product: CASSEYSRGRENEQFF.

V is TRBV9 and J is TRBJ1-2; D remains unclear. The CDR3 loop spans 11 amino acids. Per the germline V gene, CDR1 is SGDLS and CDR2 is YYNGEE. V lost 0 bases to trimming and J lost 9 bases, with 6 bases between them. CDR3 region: CASSVGQSYTF. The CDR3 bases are TGTGCCAGCAGCGTAGGCCAGAGCTACACCTTC.

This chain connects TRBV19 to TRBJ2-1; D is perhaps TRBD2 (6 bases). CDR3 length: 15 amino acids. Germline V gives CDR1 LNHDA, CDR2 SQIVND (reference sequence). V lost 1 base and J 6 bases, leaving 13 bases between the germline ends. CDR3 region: CASSIAGWGGNEQFF. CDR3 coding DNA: TGTGCCAGTAGTATAGCTGGGTGGGGAGGCAATGAGCAGTTCTTC.

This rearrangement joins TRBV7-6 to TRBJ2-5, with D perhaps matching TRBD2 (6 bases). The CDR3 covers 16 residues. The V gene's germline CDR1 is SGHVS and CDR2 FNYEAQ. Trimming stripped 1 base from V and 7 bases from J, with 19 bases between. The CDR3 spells CASSLDGWEVSGTQYF. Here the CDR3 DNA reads TGTGCCAGCAGCTTAGACGGATGGGAGGTTTCTGGGACCCAGTACTTC.

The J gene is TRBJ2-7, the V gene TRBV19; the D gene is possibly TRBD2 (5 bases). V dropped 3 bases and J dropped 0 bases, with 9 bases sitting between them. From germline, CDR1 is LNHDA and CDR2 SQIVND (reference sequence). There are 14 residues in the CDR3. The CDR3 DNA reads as TGTGCCAGTAGTATCATCGGGGACTCCTACGAGCAGTACTTC. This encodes CASSIIGDSYEQYF.

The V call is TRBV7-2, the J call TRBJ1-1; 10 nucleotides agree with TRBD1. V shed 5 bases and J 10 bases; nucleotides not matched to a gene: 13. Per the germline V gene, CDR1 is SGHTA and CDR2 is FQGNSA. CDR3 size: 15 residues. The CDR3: CASSAAGTGARSAFF. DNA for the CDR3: TGTGCCAGCAGCGCGGCAGGGACAGGGGCACGGTCAGCTTTCTTT.

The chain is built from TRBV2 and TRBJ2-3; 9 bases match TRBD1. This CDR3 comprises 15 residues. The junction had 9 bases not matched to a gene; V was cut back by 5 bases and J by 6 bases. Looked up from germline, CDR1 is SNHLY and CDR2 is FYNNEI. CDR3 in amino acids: CASSKRGQGGDTQYF. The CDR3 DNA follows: TGTGCCAGCAGTAAAAGGGGACAGGGTGGGGATACGCAGTATTTT. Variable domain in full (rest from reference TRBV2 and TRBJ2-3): EPEVTQTPSHQVTQMGQEVILRCVPISNHLYFYWYRQILGQKVEFLVSFYNNEISEKSEIFDDQFSVERPDGSNFTLKIRSTKLEDSAMYFCASSKRGQGGDTQYFGPGTRLTVL.

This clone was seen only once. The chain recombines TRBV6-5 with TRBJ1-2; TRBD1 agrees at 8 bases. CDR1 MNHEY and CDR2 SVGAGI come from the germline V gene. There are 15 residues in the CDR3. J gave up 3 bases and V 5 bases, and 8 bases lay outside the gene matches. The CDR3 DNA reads TGTGCCAGCAGTATAAGGACAGGGCCCTACTATGGCTACACCTTC. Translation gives CASSIRTGPYYGYTF.

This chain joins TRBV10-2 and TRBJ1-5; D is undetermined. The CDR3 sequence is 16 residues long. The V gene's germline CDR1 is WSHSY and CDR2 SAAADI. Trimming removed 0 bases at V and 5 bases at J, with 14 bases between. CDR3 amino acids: CASSESSASGDQPQHF. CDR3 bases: TGCGCCAGCAGTGAGTCGAGTGCGTCCGGGGATCAGCCCCAGCATTTT.

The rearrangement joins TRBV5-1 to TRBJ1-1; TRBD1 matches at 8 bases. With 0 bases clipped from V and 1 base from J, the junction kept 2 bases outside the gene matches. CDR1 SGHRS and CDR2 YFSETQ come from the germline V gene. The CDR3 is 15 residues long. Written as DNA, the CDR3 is TGCGCCAGCAGCTTGGGGACAGGGAGGAACACTGAAGCTTTCTTT. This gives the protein CASSLGTGRNTEAFF.

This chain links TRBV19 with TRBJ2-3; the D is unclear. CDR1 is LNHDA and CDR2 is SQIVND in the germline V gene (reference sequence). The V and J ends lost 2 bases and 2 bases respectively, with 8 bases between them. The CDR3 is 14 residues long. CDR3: CASSISAFTDTQYF. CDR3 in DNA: TGTGCCAGTAGTATATCAGCGTTCACAGATACGCAGTATTTT.

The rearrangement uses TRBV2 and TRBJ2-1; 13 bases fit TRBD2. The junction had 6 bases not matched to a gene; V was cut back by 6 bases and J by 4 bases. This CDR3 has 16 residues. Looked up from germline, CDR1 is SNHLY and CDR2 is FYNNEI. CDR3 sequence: CASSETSGGGYNEQFF. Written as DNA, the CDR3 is TGTGCCAGCAGCGAAACTAGCGGGGGGGGGTACAATGAGCAGTTCTTC.

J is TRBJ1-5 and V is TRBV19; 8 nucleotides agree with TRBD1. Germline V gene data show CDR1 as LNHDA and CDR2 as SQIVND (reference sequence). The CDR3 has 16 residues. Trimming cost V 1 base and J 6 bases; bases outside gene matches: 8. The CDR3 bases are TGTGCCAGTAGTATAGCCTGGCAGGGGGCGGGTCAGCCCCAGCATTTT. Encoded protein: CASSIAWQGAGQPQHF. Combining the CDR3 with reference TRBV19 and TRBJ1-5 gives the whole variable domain DGGITQSPKYLFRKEGQNVTLSCEQNLNHDAMYWYRQDPGQGLRLIYYSQIVNDFQKGDIAEGYSVSREKKESFPLTVTSAQKNPTAFYLCASSIAWQGAGQPQHFGDGTRLSIL.

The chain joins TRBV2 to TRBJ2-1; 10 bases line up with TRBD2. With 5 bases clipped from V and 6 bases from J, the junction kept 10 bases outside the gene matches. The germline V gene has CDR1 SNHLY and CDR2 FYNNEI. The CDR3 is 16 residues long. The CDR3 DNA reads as TGTGCCAGCAGTCCCCTTGGGGTAGCGGGGGGCAATGAGCAGTTCTTC. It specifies CASSPLGVAGGNEQFF.

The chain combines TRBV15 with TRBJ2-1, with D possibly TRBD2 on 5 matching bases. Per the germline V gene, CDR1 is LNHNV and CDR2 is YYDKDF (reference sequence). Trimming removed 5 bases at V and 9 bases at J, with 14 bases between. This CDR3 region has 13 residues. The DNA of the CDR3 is TGTGCCACCAGCGGCTCTCGGGGTTCTGAGCAGTTCTTC. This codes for CATSGSRGSEQFF.

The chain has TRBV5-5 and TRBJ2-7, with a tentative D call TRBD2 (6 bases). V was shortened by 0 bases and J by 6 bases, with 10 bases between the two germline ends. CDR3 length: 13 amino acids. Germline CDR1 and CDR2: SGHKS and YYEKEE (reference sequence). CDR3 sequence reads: CASSLGDFLEQYF. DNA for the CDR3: TGTGCCAGCAGCTTGGGGGACTTCCTCGAGCAGTACTTC. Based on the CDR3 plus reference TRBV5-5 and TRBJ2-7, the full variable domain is DAGVTQSPTHLIKTRGQQVTLRCSPISGHKSVSWYQQVLGQGPQFIFQYYEKEERGRGNFPDRFSARQFPNYSSELNVNALLLGDSALYLCASSLGDFLEQYFGPGTRLTVT.

Here the CDR3 reads CASSIGQAGQETQYF. The CDR3 nucleotides read TGTGCCAGTAGTATCGGACAGGCGGGTCAAGAGACCCAGTACTTC. V usage is TRBV19 and J usage is TRBJ2-5, with 7 bases matching TRBD1. The trim removed 3 bases at V and 2 bases at J, leaving 6 bases unmatched. The CDR3 has 15 residues. Germline CDR1 reads LNHDA; CDR2 reads SQIVND (reference sequence).